This TCR beta chain was sequenced in a study of blood T cells in healthy people across ages. There are a few counts of this clonotype. Its antigen remains unknown. This CDR3 comprises 13 residues. With 5 bases removed from V and 2 bases from J, the gap between germline ends came to 10 bases. The V gene's germline CDR1 is SGDLS and CDR2 YYNGEE. With a J-beta primer mix and a sample-barcoded 5' primer, a second PCR ran about 7 to 12 cycles. TCRdb reprocessed the 5' RACE reads via MiXCR and lists one record per CDR3 protein. Here the sample spans 650,000 to 950,000 distinct CDR3 sequences, more than 40% being singletons. General study points: Significant beta diversity loss was already apparent by age approximately 38, declining roughly linearly. What prevented conclusive comparison of naive and antigen-experienced cells was that PBMCs were unsorted. Estimated diversity, derived from one million T cells, was regarded as an underestimate.

Source material: blood. V and J are TRBV9 and TRBJ1-1; no clear D gene. This TCR derives from a man aged 60 to 69 in good health. CDR3 sequence: CASSAGVNTEAFF. CDR3 sequence (DNA): TGTGCCAGCAGTGCAGGTGTAAACACTGAAGCTTTCTTT.